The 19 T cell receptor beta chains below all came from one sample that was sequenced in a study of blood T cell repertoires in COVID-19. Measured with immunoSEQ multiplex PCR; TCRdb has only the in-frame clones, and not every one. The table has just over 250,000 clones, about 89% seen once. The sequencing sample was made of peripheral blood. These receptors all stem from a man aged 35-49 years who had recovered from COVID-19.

CDR3 nucleotides: TGTGCCAGCAGCTTGTATTCAGGGCGTGCGGAGACCCAGTACTTC. It is translated as CASSLYSGRAETQYF. This chain links TRBV11-2 with TRBJ2-5; tentatively, D is TRBD1 (5 bases). The germline V and J ends were trimmed by 3 bases and 5 bases, with 16 bases remaining between them. CDR1 SGHAT and CDR2 FQNNGV come from the germline V gene. This CDR3 is 15 amino acids long.

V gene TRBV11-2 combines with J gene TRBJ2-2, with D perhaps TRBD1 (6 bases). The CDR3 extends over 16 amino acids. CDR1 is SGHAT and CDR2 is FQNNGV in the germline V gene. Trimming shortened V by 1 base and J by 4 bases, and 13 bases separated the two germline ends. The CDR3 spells CASSLVWGQRTGELFF. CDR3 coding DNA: TGTGCCAGCAGCTTAGTCTGGGGACAACGCACCGGGGAGCTGTTTTTT. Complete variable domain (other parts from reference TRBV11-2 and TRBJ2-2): EAGVAQSPRYKIIEKRQSVAFWCNPISGHATLYWYQQILGQGPKLLIQFQNNGVVDDSQLPKDRFSAERLKGVDSTLKIQPAKLEDSAVYLCASSLVWGQRTGELFFGEGSRLTVL.

The CDR3 sequence is CASRVSGGAVPKNIQYF. In DNA, the CDR3 is TGTGCCAGTAGGGTTAGCGGGGGGGCCGTACCCAAAAACATTCAGTACTTC. This rearrangement joins TRBV19 to TRBJ2-4, with 11 bases lining up with TRBD2. CDR3 size: 17 residues. The V segment lost 6 bases and the J segment 2 bases; nucleotides outside the gene matches: 9. Germline V gives CDR1 LNHDA, CDR2 SQIVND (reference sequence).

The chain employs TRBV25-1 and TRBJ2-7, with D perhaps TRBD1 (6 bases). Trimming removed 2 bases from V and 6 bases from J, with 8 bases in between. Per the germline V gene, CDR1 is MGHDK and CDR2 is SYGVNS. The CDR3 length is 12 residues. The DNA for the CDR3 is TGTGCCAGCAGTGAAGAAGGGGGCGAGCAGTACTTC. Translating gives CASSEEGGEQYF.

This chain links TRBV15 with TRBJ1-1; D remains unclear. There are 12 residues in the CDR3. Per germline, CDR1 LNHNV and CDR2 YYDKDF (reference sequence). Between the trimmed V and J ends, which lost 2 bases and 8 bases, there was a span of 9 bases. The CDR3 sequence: CATSRRRTEAFF. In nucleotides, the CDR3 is TGTGCCACCAGCAGACGCAGAACAGAAGCTTTCTTT.

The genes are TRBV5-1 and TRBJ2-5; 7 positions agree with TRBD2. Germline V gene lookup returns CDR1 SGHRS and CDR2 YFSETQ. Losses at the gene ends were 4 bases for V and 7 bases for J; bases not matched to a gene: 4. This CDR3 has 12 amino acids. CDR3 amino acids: CASSGAGWTQYF. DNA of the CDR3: TGCGCCAGCAGCGGAGCGGGATGGACCCAGTACTTC.

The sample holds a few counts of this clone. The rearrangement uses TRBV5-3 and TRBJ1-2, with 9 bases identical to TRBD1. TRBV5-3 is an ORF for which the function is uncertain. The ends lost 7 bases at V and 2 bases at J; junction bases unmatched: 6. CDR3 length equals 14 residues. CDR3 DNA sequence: TGTGCCAGAGCAGAACAGGGGGCCAACTATGGCTACACCTTC. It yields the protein CARAEQGANYGYTF.

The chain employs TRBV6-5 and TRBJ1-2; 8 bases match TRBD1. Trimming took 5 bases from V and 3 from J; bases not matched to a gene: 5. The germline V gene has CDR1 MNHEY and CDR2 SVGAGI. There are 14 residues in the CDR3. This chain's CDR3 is CASSRTGSHYGYTF. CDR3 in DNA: TGTGCCAGCAGTCGGACAGGGTCTCACTATGGCTACACCTTC.

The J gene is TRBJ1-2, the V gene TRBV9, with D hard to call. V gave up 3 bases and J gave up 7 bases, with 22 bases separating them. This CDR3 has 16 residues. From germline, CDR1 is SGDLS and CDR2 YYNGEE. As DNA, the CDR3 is TGTGCCAGCAGCGCCTACCGGGATCCGAGAACGGGTGGCTACACCTTC. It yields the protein CASSAYRDPRTGGYTF.

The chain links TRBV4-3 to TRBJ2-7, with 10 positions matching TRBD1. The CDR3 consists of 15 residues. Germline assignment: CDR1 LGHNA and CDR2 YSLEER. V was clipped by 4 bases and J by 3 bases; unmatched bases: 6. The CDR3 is CASSLMTGGNYEQYF. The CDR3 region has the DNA TGCGCCAGCAGCCTCATGACAGGGGGCAACTACGAGCAGTACTTC.

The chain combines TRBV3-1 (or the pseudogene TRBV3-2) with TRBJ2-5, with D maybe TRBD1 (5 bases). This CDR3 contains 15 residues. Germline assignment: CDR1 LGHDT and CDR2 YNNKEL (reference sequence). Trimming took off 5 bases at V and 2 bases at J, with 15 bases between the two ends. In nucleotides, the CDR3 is TGTGCCAGCAGCACACGACAGAATTCTCAAGAGACCCAGTACTTC. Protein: CASSTRQNSQETQYF.

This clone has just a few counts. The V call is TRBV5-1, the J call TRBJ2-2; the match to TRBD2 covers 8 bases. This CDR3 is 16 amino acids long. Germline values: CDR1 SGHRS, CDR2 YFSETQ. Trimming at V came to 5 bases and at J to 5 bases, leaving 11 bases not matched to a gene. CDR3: CASSSMASGPTGELFF. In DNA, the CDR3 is TGCGCCAGCAGTTCTATGGCTAGCGGGCCTACCGGGGAGCTGTTTTTT.

The CDR3 spells CASSKHGPGVDEQFF. Here the CDR3 DNA reads TGTGCCAGCAGCAAACACGGGCCGGGGGTCGATGAGCAGTTCTTC. The rearrangement links TRBV7-2 to TRBJ2-1, with D possibly TRBD2 on 6 matching bases. This CDR3 region has 15 residues. The V and J ends lost 5 bases and 8 bases respectively, with 19 bases between them. The germline V gene encodes CDR1 SGHTA and CDR2 FQGNSA.

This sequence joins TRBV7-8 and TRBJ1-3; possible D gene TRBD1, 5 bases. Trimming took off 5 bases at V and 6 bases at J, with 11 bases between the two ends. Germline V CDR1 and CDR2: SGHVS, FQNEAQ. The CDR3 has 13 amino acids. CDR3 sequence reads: CASSPGGVNTIYF. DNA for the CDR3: TGTGCCAGCAGCCCTGGAGGGGTAAACACCATATATTTT.

CDR3 residues: CASSPNPARRTSEQYF. The CDR3 nucleotides are TGTGCCAGCAGCCCTAATCCGGCCAGGCGGACTTCCGAGCAGTACTTC. The chain employs TRBV4-2 and TRBJ2-7; D might be TRBD2 (5 bases). Germline lookup yields CDR1 LGHNA and CDR2 YNFKEQ. Trimming took off 4 bases at V and 6 bases at J, with 22 bases between the two ends. This CDR3 region has 16 residues.

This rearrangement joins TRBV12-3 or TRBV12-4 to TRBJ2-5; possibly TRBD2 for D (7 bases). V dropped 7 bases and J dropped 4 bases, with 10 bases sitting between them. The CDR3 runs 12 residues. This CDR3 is CASKGGGETQYF. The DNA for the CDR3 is TGTGCCAGCAAAGGGGGGGGAGAGACCCAGTACTTC.

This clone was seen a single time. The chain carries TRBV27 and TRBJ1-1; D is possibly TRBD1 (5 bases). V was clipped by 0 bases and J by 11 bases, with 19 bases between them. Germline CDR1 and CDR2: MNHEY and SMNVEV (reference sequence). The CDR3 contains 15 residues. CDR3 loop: CASSLSRQALQGAFF. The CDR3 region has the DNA TGTGCCAGCAGTTTATCGAGGCAGGCCCTGCAGGGTGCTTTCTTT.

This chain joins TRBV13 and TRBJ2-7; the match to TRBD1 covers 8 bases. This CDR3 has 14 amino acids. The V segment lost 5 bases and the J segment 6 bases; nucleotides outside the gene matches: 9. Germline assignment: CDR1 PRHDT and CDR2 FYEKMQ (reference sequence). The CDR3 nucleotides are TGTGCCAGCAGCCCAGTCAGGACAGGGAGCGAGCAGTACTTC. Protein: CASSPVRTGSEQYF.

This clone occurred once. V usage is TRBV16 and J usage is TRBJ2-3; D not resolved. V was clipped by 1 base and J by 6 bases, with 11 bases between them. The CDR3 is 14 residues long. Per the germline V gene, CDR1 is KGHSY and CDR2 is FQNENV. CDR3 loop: CASSQYESRDTQYF. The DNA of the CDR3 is TGTGCCAGCAGCCAATACGAATCTCGGGATACGCAGTATTTT. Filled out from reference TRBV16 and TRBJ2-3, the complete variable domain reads GEEVAQTPKHLVRGEGQKAKLYCAPIKGHSYVFWYQQVLKNEFKFLISFQNENVFDETGMPKERFSAKCLPNSPCSLEIQATKLEDSAVYFCASSQYESRDTQYFGPGTRLTVL.